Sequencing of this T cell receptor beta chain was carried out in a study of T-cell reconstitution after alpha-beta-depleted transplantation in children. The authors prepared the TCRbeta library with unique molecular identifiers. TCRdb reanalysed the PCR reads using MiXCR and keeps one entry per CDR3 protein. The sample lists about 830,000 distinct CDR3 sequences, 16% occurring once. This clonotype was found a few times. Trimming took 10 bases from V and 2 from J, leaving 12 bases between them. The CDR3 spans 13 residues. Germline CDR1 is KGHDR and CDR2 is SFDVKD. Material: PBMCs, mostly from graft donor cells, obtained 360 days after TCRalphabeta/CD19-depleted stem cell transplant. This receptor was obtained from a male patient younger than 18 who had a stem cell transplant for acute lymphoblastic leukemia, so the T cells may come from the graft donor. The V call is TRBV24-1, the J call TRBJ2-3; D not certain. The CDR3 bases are TGTGCCACTTTCGACCCGTCCACAGATACGCAGTATTTT. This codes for CATFDPSTDTQYF.